This is a list of T cell receptor beta chains from one sample in a study of T cell repertoires in cytomegalovirus infection. Via MiXCR, TCRdb re-called the reads, giving one row per CDR3 protein. The table lists around 81,000 distinct CDR3 sequences, around 37% of them singletons. Their antigens remain unidentified. This specimen was CD8+ T cells from cultured PBMCs, taken from culture after CMV antigen stimulation. These receptors all stem from a human donor in good health (CMV status not recorded). Some clones in this sample may be carry-over from other donors' samples. CDR3s leave out the opening cysteine and the closing phenylalanine or tryptophan. Fields, in order: V gene, CDR3 protein.

V: TRBV5-4; CDR3: ASSFETGVSGANVLT
V: TRBV27; CDR3: ASSHPGLPYEQY
V: TRBV7-2; CDR3: ASSSVYEQY
V: TRBV6-1; CDR3: ASSEWDTARHEQY
V: TRBV4-3; CDR3: ASSQDRWNTEAF
V: TRBV4-1; CDR3: ASSQAGGRWTEAF
V: TRBV27; CDR3: ASSYGSSAEAF
V: TRBV2; CDR3: ASSDLNEQF
V: TRBV28; CDR3: ASSLTGRTSPLH
V: TRBV27; CDR3: ASSSLAGDSTDTQY
V: TRBV7-6; CDR3: ASSLGRGDTQY
V: TRBV10-3; CDR3: AISELAVNEQF
V: TRBV7-8; CDR3: ASSFSGQSFNYGYT
V: TRBV6-5; CDR3: ASSSRTSGGLRGGELF
V: TRBV12-3/TRBV12-4; CDR3: ASSLVGPYNEQF
V: TRBV18; CDR3: ASSSQGSTNEKLF
V: TRBV12-5; CDR3: ASVGQGAEAF
V: TRBV2; CDR3: ASSAEETGINIQY
V: TRBV7-6; CDR3: ASSPGGSGNTIY
V: TRBV20-1; CDR3: SAEGGQTWDNEQF
V: TRBV5-3; CDR3: ASTIGTAYEKLF
V: TRBV7-2; CDR3: ASSLGVAGGNEQY
V: TRBV7-2; CDR3: ASSLVGGITDTQY
V: TRBV7-2; CDR3: ASRSAGSGSYNEQF
V: TRBV6-5; CDR3: ASSRGGLSYNEQF
V: TRBV12-3/TRBV12-4; CDR3: ASSPMAGNYGYT
V: TRBV6-1; CDR3: ASSLRGPYSGNTIY
V: TRBV6-1; CDR3: ASSLYPGTGPTADYGYT
V: TRBV6-1; CDR3: ASSATGSNTGELF
V: TRBV27; CDR3: ASSLLGAGELF
V: TRBV7-8; CDR3: ASSLFLNTEAF
V: TRBV7-2; CDR3: ASSLEPGAVGETQY
V: TRBV7-2; CDR3: ASSLVFGLTAYNEQF
V: TRBV10-3; CDR3: AISEQGAQDEQF
V: TRBV7-1; CDR3: ASSLVGVNEKLF
V: TRBV7-9; CDR3: ASTRGLRELF